Listed below are T cell receptor beta chains from one sample, sequenced in a study of blood T cell repertoires in COVID-19. Some clones are missing from TCRdb's copy, which holds only in-frame ones; the method was immunoSEQ multiplex PCR. The table includes about 330,000 clones, around 88% detected once. The sample taken for sequencing was peripheral blood. The receptors derive from a woman in her forties or fifties with acute or convalescent COVID-19. CDR3s include the opening cysteine and the closing phenylalanine or tryptophan. The order of the fields is J gene, V gene, clone size, D gene, CDR3 DNA, CDR3 protein. D genes are given only for firm matches. The size of a clone is reported for some rows only, either as once, few or many, or as a class for expanded clones.

j_call: TRBJ2-1; v_call: TRBV7-9; clone_size: NA; d_call: TRBD2; cdr3_nt: TGTGCCAGCAGCTCGATAGCGGGGGGGCATTTTGAGCAGTTCTTC; cdr3_aa: CASSSIAGGHFEQFF
j_call: TRBJ2-3; v_call: TRBV5-1; clone_size: NA; d_call: TRBD1; cdr3_nt: TGCGCCAGCAGCTTAGACGACAGGGCCGGAACAGATACGCAGTATTTT; cdr3_aa: CASSLDDRAGTDTQYF
j_call: TRBJ1-1; v_call: TRBV19; clone_size: NA; d_call: NA; cdr3_nt: TGTGCCAGTAGTCCACATCAGAACACTGAAGCTTTCTTT; cdr3_aa: CASSPHQNTEAFF
j_call: TRBJ1-4; v_call: TRBV27; clone_size: NA; d_call: TRBD1; cdr3_nt: TGTGCCAGCAGCCTCTCGACAGGGGATAATGAAAAACTGTTTTTT; cdr3_aa: CASSLSTGDNEKLFF
j_call: TRBJ1-3; v_call: TRBV12-5; clone_size: NA; d_call: NA; cdr3_nt: TGTGCTAGTGGTTTGACAATCTCTGGAAACACCATATATTTT; cdr3_aa: CASGLTISGNTIYF
j_call: TRBJ2-5; v_call: TRBV4-1; clone_size: NA; d_call: NA; cdr3_nt: TGCGCCAGCAGCCAAGGGAACAGGGATTCGGAGACCCAGTACTTC; cdr3_aa: CASSQGNRDSETQYF
j_call: TRBJ2-3; v_call: TRBV1; clone_size: NA; d_call: NA; cdr3_nt: TGCACCAGCAACCCCCTCGGGCGGGAGTTCCGTGGAGATACGCAGTATTTT; cdr3_aa: CTSNPLGREFRGDTQYF
j_call: TRBJ1-3; v_call: TRBV11-3; clone_size: NA; d_call: NA; cdr3_nt: TGTGCCAGCGCGGACAGCGGTCTCCCTGGAAACACCATATATTTT; cdr3_aa: CASADSGLPGNTIYF
j_call: TRBJ1-1; v_call: TRBV11-2; clone_size: NA; d_call: NA; cdr3_nt: TGTGCCAGCAGCTTGGCGGGGGACACTGAAGCTTTCTTT; cdr3_aa: CASSLAGDTEAFF
j_call: TRBJ1-3; v_call: TRBV30; clone_size: few; d_call: NA; cdr3_nt: TGTGCCTGGTCAGATCTTTACTCTGGAAACACCATATATTTT; cdr3_aa: CAWSDLYSGNTIYF
j_call: TRBJ2-1; v_call: TRBV3-1/TRBV3-2; clone_size: NA; d_call: TRBD1; cdr3_nt: TGTGCCAGCAGCCCTGGGACAGGGGGCAGGGAGCAGTTCTTC; cdr3_aa: CASSPGTGGREQFF
j_call: TRBJ2-5; v_call: TRBV11-1; clone_size: NA; d_call: TRBD1; cdr3_nt: TGTGCCAGCAGCCGGGACAGCCGGGAGACCCAGTACTTC; cdr3_aa: CASSRDSRETQYF
j_call: TRBJ2-3; v_call: TRBV20-1; clone_size: NA; d_call: NA; cdr3_nt: TGCAGTGCTAGTCCAGGATGGCCCACAGATACGCAGTATTTT; cdr3_aa: CSASPGWPTDTQYF
j_call: TRBJ1-1; v_call: TRBV5-1; clone_size: few; d_call: TRBD1; cdr3_nt: TGCGCCAGCAGCTTGACAGGGGACACTGAAGCTTTCTTT; cdr3_aa: CASSLTGDTEAFF
j_call: TRBJ1-2; v_call: TRBV7-2; clone_size: NA; d_call: NA; cdr3_nt: TGTGCCAGCAGCTTCCAGGGAGGGAAGAGTGGCTACACCTTC; cdr3_aa: CASSFQGGKSGYTF
j_call: TRBJ2-5; v_call: TRBV7-2; clone_size: NA; d_call: NA; cdr3_nt: TGTGCCAGCAGCTTAGGTGGACAGATCCAAGAGACCCAGTACTTC; cdr3_aa: CASSLGGQIQETQYF
j_call: TRBJ2-3; v_call: TRBV29-1; clone_size: NA; d_call: TRBD2; cdr3_nt: TGCAGCGTTGAATCTAGCGGGAGGGTTGCAGATACGCAGTATTTT; cdr3_aa: CSVESSGRVADTQYF
j_call: TRBJ2-3; v_call: TRBV9; clone_size: NA; d_call: NA; cdr3_nt: TGTGCCAGCAGCGGCCCATGGGGGGTAGCGGATACGCAGTATTTT; cdr3_aa: CASSGPWGVADTQYF
j_call: TRBJ1-2; v_call: TRBV29-1; clone_size: NA; d_call: NA; cdr3_nt: TGCAGCGATACCCAGGGATATGGCTACACCTTC; cdr3_aa: CSDTQGYGYTF
j_call: TRBJ2-3; v_call: TRBV7-2; clone_size: NA; d_call: TRBD2; cdr3_nt: TGTGCCAGCAGCTTTCTTAGCGGGGGCCGCACAGATACGCAGTATTTT; cdr3_aa: CASSFLSGGRTDTQYF
j_call: TRBJ2-2; v_call: TRBV30; clone_size: NA; d_call: NA; cdr3_nt: TGTGCCTGGAGTCCCTACAGGGTTACCGGGGAGCTGTTTTTT; cdr3_aa: CAWSPYRVTGELFF
j_call: TRBJ1-5; v_call: TRBV12-3/TRBV12-4; clone_size: NA; d_call: NA; cdr3_nt: TGTGCCAGCAGTTTACGGGATCAGCCCCAGCATTTT; cdr3_aa: CASSLRDQPQHF
j_call: TRBJ2-7; v_call: TRBV24-1; clone_size: NA; d_call: TRBD2; cdr3_nt: TGTGCCACCAGTGACGGGAGGGTCGACGAGCAGTACTTC; cdr3_aa: CATSDGRVDEQYF
j_call: TRBJ1-5; v_call: TRBV7-9; clone_size: NA; d_call: NA; cdr3_nt: TGTGCCAGCAGCTTGGGGGGAAGTAGTCAGCCCCAGCATTTT; cdr3_aa: CASSLGGSSQPQHF
j_call: TRBJ2-2; v_call: TRBV5-4; clone_size: NA; d_call: TRBD2; cdr3_nt: TGTGCCAGCAGCTTTGGGACTAGCGGGAGGAACCCCACCGGGGAGCTGTTTTTT; cdr3_aa: CASSFGTSGRNPTGELFF
j_call: TRBJ2-3; v_call: TRBV6-1; clone_size: NA; d_call: TRBD2; cdr3_nt: TGTGCCAGCAGTGAAGCTACTAGCGGATCAGATACGCAGTATTTT; cdr3_aa: CASSEATSGSDTQYF
j_call: TRBJ2-5; v_call: TRBV20-1; clone_size: NA; d_call: NA; cdr3_nt: TGCAGTGCTAGTTGGGCAGGGCAAGAGACCCAGTACTTC; cdr3_aa: CSASWAGQETQYF
j_call: TRBJ2-2; v_call: TRBV6-5; clone_size: NA; d_call: TRBD1; cdr3_nt: TGTGCCAGCAGTTACCGACAGGGCGCCGGGGAGCTGTTTTTT; cdr3_aa: CASSYRQGAGELFF
j_call: TRBJ1-6; v_call: TRBV6-5; clone_size: NA; d_call: NA; cdr3_nt: TGTGCCAGCAGCCGGAAGACAAATGGGAATTCACCCCTCCACTTT; cdr3_aa: CASSRKTNGNSPLHF
j_call: TRBJ2-5; v_call: TRBV21-1; clone_size: NA; d_call: NA; cdr3_nt: TGTGCCAGCAGCACCCCAAGACTAGCGGGGTTACAAGAGACCCAGTACTTC; cdr3_aa: CASSTPRLAGLQETQYF
j_call: TRBJ2-7; v_call: TRBV13; clone_size: NA; d_call: TRBD2; cdr3_nt: TGTGCCAGCAGCCCTGGGACTAGCGGATCCCATCTACCCTACGAGCAGTACTTC; cdr3_aa: CASSPGTSGSHLPYEQYF
j_call: TRBJ2-2; v_call: TRBV5-6; clone_size: NA; d_call: TRBD1; cdr3_nt: TGTGCCAGCAGTCGTGGACAGGGAACGAACACCGGGGAGCTGTTTTTT; cdr3_aa: CASSRGQGTNTGELFF
j_call: TRBJ2-3; v_call: TRBV5-8; clone_size: NA; d_call: NA; cdr3_nt: TGTGCCAGCAGCTTGGTGGGAGCGACGCAGTATTTT; cdr3_aa: CASSLVGATQYF
j_call: TRBJ1-1; v_call: TRBV24-1; clone_size: few; d_call: NA; cdr3_nt: TGTGCCACCAGTGATTTTGCAGGGGAAGCTTTCTTT; cdr3_aa: CATSDFAGEAFF
j_call: TRBJ1-1; v_call: TRBV4-3; clone_size: once; d_call: TRBD1; cdr3_nt: TGCGCCAGCAGCCCCGACAGGGCTCAGAACACTGAAGCTTTCTTT; cdr3_aa: CASSPDRAQNTEAFF
j_call: TRBJ1-3; v_call: TRBV29-1; clone_size: NA; d_call: NA; cdr3_nt: TGCAGCGCCAGCCGGGACAATGGTGGAAACACCATATATTTT; cdr3_aa: CSASRDNGGNTIYF
j_call: TRBJ1-1; v_call: TRBV30; clone_size: NA; d_call: TRBD1; cdr3_nt: TGTGCCTGGAGTCAAAACAGGGGACAGAACACTGAAGCTTTCTTT; cdr3_aa: CAWSQNRGQNTEAFF
j_call: TRBJ1-1; v_call: TRBV28; clone_size: NA; d_call: NA; cdr3_nt: TGTGCCAGCAGTTATTCAGGGATTCGCACTGAAGCTTTCTTT; cdr3_aa: CASSYSGIRTEAFF
j_call: TRBJ1-6; v_call: TRBV9; clone_size: NA; d_call: TRBD1; cdr3_nt: TGTGCCAGCAGCGCATCGACAGGGGCGAGCTCCTATAATTCACCCCTCCACTTT; cdr3_aa: CASSASTGASSYNSPLHF
j_call: TRBJ1-1; v_call: TRBV19; clone_size: NA; d_call: NA; cdr3_nt: TGTGCCAGTAGTATGTCGGGGGGTTACACTGAAGCTTTCTTT; cdr3_aa: CASSMSGGYTEAFF
j_call: TRBJ1-4; v_call: TRBV6-5; clone_size: NA; d_call: NA; cdr3_nt: TGTGCCAGCACCCTCAACCGGGTCCCCAATGAAAAACTGTTTTTT; cdr3_aa: CASTLNRVPNEKLFF
j_call: TRBJ1-3; v_call: TRBV29-1; clone_size: NA; d_call: TRBD1; cdr3_nt: TGCAGCGCTACTACAGGGGGTAACACCATATATTTT; cdr3_aa: CSATTGGNTIYF
j_call: TRBJ2-3; v_call: TRBV6-2/TRBV6-3; clone_size: NA; d_call: TRBD2; cdr3_nt: TGTGCCAGCAGTTACCCTCTAGCGGGAGGTAGGGATACGCAGTATTTT; cdr3_aa: CASSYPLAGGRDTQYF
j_call: TRBJ2-7; v_call: TRBV5-4; clone_size: NA; d_call: TRBD1; cdr3_nt: TGTGCCAGCAGCTTGTCCGGGACAGGGATCCACGAGCAGTACTTC; cdr3_aa: CASSLSGTGIHEQYF
j_call: TRBJ2-5; v_call: TRBV20-1; clone_size: NA; d_call: TRBD2; cdr3_nt: TGCAGTGCTAATGACGGGGGGGCCTCTTTACGAGAGACCCAGTACTTC; cdr3_aa: CSANDGGASLRETQYF
j_call: TRBJ2-7; v_call: TRBV7-2; clone_size: NA; d_call: TRBD1; cdr3_nt: TGTGCCAGCAGCTCCCAGGGGGTCTCCTACGAGCAGTACTTC; cdr3_aa: CASSSQGVSYEQYF
j_call: TRBJ1-4; v_call: TRBV5-6; clone_size: NA; d_call: TRBD1; cdr3_nt: TGTGCCAGCAGCACCGACAGGGGTTTGGGTGAAAAACTGTTTTTT; cdr3_aa: CASSTDRGLGEKLFF